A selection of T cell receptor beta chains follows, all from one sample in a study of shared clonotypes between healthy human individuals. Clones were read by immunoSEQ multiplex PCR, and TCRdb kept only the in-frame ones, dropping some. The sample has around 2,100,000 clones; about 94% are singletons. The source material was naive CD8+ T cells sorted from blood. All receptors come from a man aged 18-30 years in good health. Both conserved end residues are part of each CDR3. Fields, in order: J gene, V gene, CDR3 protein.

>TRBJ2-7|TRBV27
CASSLKETYEQYF
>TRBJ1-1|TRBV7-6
CASSLRENTEAFF
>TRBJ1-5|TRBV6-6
CASSYIGVDQPQHF
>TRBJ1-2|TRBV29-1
CSVEDWNYGYTF
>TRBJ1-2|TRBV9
CASSTPGQGLDNYGYTF
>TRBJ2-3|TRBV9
CASSLDTSTDTQYF
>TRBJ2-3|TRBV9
CASSPFDGDTQYF
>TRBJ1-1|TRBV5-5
CASSLVWGTEAFF
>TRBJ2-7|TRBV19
CASSDNYEQYF
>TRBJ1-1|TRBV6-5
CASSTRGWNTEAFF
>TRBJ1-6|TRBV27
CASSSTGGNSPLHF
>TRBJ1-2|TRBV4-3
CASSQEDTGGIYGYTF
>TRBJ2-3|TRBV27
CASSSPPAGNTDTQYF
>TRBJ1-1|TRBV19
CASSPRQGTNTEAFF
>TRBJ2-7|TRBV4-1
CASSQALQGYEQYF
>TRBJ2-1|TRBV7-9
CASSPGEDEQFF
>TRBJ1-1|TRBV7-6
CASSLPGGDAFF
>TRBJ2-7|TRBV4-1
CASSQEEMPSESSYEQYF
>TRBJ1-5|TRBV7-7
CASSLGVGGGNQPQHF
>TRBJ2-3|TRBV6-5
CASSYFGGPDTQYF
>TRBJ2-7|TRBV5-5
CASSFQVEYEQYF
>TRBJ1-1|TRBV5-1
CASSSGQGWNTEAFF
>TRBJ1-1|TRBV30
CAWSILSNTEAFF
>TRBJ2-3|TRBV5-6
CASSLEEGQYTDTQYF
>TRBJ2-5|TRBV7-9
CASSYPGEETQYF
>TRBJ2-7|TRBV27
CASSLSIWMTGSYEQYF
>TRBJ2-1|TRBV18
CASSPVTELSYNEQFF
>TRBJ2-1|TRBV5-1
CASTRGDEQFF
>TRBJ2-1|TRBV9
CASSPGQPRHEQFF
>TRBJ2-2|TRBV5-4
CASSLRGREAAGELFF
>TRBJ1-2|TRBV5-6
CASSLVGASYGYTF
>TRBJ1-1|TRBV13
CASRAEGDTEAFF